The clone carrying this TCR beta chain was seen a few times. The antigen remains unidentified. Only in-frame clones appear in the TCRdb table, and some are missing; sequencing was by immunoSEQ multiplex PCR. Of about 41,000 clones listed, about four fifths are singletons. This entry belongs to a study of a mutant IDH1 vaccine in newly diagnosed glioma. CDR3 size: 15 residues. The V gene's germline CDR1 is SGHDN and CDR2 FVKESK. With V trimmed by 4 bases and J by 1 base, 5 bases remained unmatched. As for time point: week 23, last vaccination. Every vaccine dose comprised 300 ug of mutant IDH1 20-mer peptide plus topical imiquimod.

The chain couples TRBV14 to TRBJ1-1; TRBD1 aligns across 8 bases. This receptor was obtained from a woman in her 40s with glioma. Some clones in this sample may be carry-over from other donors' samples. Sequences were derived from PBMCs, sampled from a glioma patient whose treatment included an IDH1 peptide vaccine. CDR3 DNA sequence: TGTGCCAGCAGCCTGACAGGGGACCCGAACACTGAAGCTTTCTTT. Translated, it gives CASSLTGDPNTEAFF.